This TCR beta chain is drawn from a study of T cell changes during pregnancy in multiple sclerosis. The data were produced by immunoSEQ multiplex PCR, yet TCRdb's version contains in-frame clones alone and is incomplete. The table shows tens of thousands of clones, with around nine tenths occurring only once. Sample: peripheral blood, taken in the third trimester of pregnancy. The sequence was collected from a female donor with multiple sclerosis, enrolled in a pregnancy study.

The CDR3 is CAWSVGGQVYGYTF. CDR3 DNA sequence: TGTGCCTGGAGTGTAGGTGGGCAGGTCTATGGCTACACCTTC. The chain is built from TRBV30 and TRBJ1-2, with D hard to call. This CDR3 has 14 residues. Trimming shortened V by 0 bases and J by 4 bases, and 12 bases separated the two germline ends. Germline V gene data show CDR1 as GTSNPN and CDR2 as SVGIG (reference sequence). Full variable domain (missing parts from reference TRBV30 and TRBJ1-2): SQTIHQWPATLVQPVGSPLSLECTVEGTSNPNLYWYRQAAGRGLQLLFYSVGIGQISSEVPQNLSASRPQDRQFILSSKKLLLSDSGFYLCAWSVGGQVYGYTFGSGTRLTVV.